This T cell receptor (beta chain) was found in a study of post-analysis software for immune sequencing data. The wider study: Relapsing-remitting, secondary progressive and progressive-relapsing multiple sclerosis were all included among the disease courses.

The V and J ends lost 7 bases and 7 bases, in that order; junction bases with no gene match: 22. The CDR3 is made up of 16 amino acids. The germline V gene encodes CDR1 SQVTM and CDR2 ANQGSEA. As regards this clonotype: Its antigen is as yet unknown.

Unique molecular identifiers were built into the TCR beta cDNA libraries. It was from approximately 0.91 to 9.4 million T cells that about half a million cDNA molecules came. TCRdb recomputed calls from the PCR reads with MiXCR, one row per CDR3 protein. This sample yields 750,000 to 900,000 distinct CDR3 sequences, of which approximately 44% are seen a single time; roughly 4.9% belongs to the top ten. General observations from the study: Strong co-clustering by F measure was seen for same-batch samples. Significantly lower normalized Chao1 diversity was found in patients with multiple sclerosis relative to controls. Controls showed lower frequencies than patients for a few TRBV segments, and TRBV5-6, TRBV5-1 and TRBV20-1 were among these.

The sample comprised blood. The chain is built from TRBV29-1 and TRBJ2-7; TRBD2 matches at 7 bases. This clonotype was obtained from a girl aged 5-17 years with multiple sclerosis. CDR3 residues: CSATGLPVGALNEQYF. CDR3 bases: TGCAGCGCCACGGGACTACCCGTCGGAGCTTTGAATGAGCAGTACTTC.